The T cell receptor beta chain under discussion was sequenced for a study of T cell changes during pregnancy in multiple sclerosis. Sequenced by immunoSEQ multiplex PCR; TCRdb stores in-frame clones only, minus some. The sample includes about 44,000 clones, 80% to 95% of them seen just once. Trimming took off 3 bases at V and 0 bases at J, with 12 bases between the two ends. The CDR3 has 15 amino acids. Germline loops: CDR1 SGDLS, CDR2 YYNGEE. The chain has TRBV9 and TRBJ1-1, with D maybe TRBD1 (6 bases). The sequencing used CD4+ T cells from peripheral blood mononuclear cells, collected in the first trimester of pregnancy. This sequence was found in a female donor with multiple sclerosis, enrolled in a pregnancy study. CDR3: CASSGQGNMNTEAFF. CDR3 nucleotide sequence: TGTGCCAGCAGCGGGCAGGGGAATATGAACACTGAAGCTTTCTTT.